The next 10 T cell receptor beta chains were all read from a single sample in a study of blood T cell repertoires in COVID-19. Clones were sequenced by immunoSEQ multiplex PCR, and TCRdb holds only the in-frame ones, with some missing. The table has some 100,000 clones, about 80% seen once. Sequenced material: peripheral blood. All receptors derive from a human donor in a cohort sampled during active COVID-19.

This chain joins TRBV11-2 and TRBJ1-1; no clear D. CDR3 length equals 13 residues. Germline V lookup: CDR1 SGHAT, CDR2 FQNNGV. V was shortened by 5 bases and J by 0 bases, with 7 bases between the two germline ends. The CDR3 here is CASSAGMNTEAFF. As DNA, the CDR3 is TGTGCCAGCAGCGCCGGGATGAACACTGAAGCTTTCTTT.

The gene calls are TRBV19 and TRBJ1-5; TRBD1 is a possible D gene (5 bases). Trimming left V 4 bases short and J 5 bases short, with 12 bases between. This CDR3 contains 14 residues. Germline values: CDR1 LNHDA, CDR2 SQIVND (reference sequence). In nucleotides, the CDR3 is TGTGCCAGTAGTAAAAGTCAGGGTTATCAGCCCCAGCATTTT. This gives the protein CASSKSQGYQPQHF.

This clone was counted ten times or more. V is TRBV3-1 (or the pseudogene TRBV3-2) and J is TRBJ1-2; TRBD1 aligns across 8 bases. The CDR3 spans 14 residues. In germline, CDR1 is LGHDT, CDR2 YNNKEL (reference sequence). J was trimmed by 2 bases and V by 5 bases; bases with no gene match: 4. Written as DNA, the CDR3 is TGTGCCAGCAGCACCCGGACAGGGAACTATGGCTACACCTTC. Translated, it gives CASSTRTGNYGYTF.

The chain is built from TRBV11-3 and TRBJ2-7; weak D call: TRBD2 (6 bases). In germline, CDR1 is SGHNT, CDR2 YENEEA. CDR3 length equals 13 residues. V gave up 0 bases and J gave up 7 bases, with 10 bases separating them. CDR3: CASSLDREEEQYF. Here the CDR3 DNA reads TGTGCCAGCAGCTTAGACAGGGAGGAAGAGCAGTACTTC. Full variable domain (remainder filled in from reference TRBV11-3 and TRBJ2-7): EAGVVQSPRYKIIEKKQPVAFWCNPISGHNTLYWYLQNLGQGPELLIRYENEEAVDDSQLPKDRFSAERLKGVDSTLKIQPAELGDSAVYLCASSLDREEEQYFGPGTRLTVT.

This clone was seen only once. This chain connects TRBV3-1 (or the pseudogene TRBV3-2) to TRBJ1-1; no clear D gene. CDR3 length: 15 amino acids. Germline V lookup: CDR1 LGHDT, CDR2 YNNKEL (reference sequence). The germline V and J ends were trimmed by 1 base and 2 bases, with 11 bases remaining between them. CDR3 protein: CASSQVGTYNTEAFF. The CDR3 region has the DNA TGTGCCAGCAGCCAAGTGGGCACCTATAACACTGAAGCTTTCTTT.

This sequence joins TRBV19 and TRBJ1-5; 8 bases agree with TRBD1. CDR3 length equals 18 residues. In germline, CDR1 is LNHDA, CDR2 SQIVND (reference sequence). Trimming took 5 bases from V and 0 from J; bases not matched to a gene: 12. The CDR3 DNA follows: TGTGCCAGTAGTCCGGGACAGGCGGGATACTATAGCAATCAGCCCCAGCATTTT. It translates to CASSPGQAGYYSNQPQHF.

The V call is TRBV6-1, the J call TRBJ2-3; 8 positions agree with TRBD2. The CDR3 runs 16 residues. V dropped 1 base and J dropped 3; count of bases not matched to a gene: 6. Germline values: CDR1 MNHNS, CDR2 SASEGT. This CDR3 reads CASSEGSGGGTDTQYF. CDR3 nucleotide sequence: TGTGCCAGCAGTGAAGGGTCCGGGGGGGGAACAGATACGCAGTATTTT.

The rearrangement joins TRBV5-6 to TRBJ1-1; 7 nucleotides agree with TRBD1. CDR1 is SGHDT and CDR2 is YYEEEE in the germline V gene. V lost 4 bases, J lost 1 base, and 7 bases stayed unmatched. The CDR3 totals 15 residues. The CDR3 sequence: CASSGRWTGNTEAFF. The CDR3 coding sequence is TGTGCCAGCAGCGGGCGCTGGACAGGGAACACTGAAGCTTTCTTT.

The chain employs TRBV6-5 and TRBJ1-5; 9 positions match TRBD1. V shed 5 bases, J shed 7 bases, and the junction held 9 bases outside the gene matches. This CDR3 spans 15 amino acids. CDR1 is MNHEY and CDR2 is SVGAGI in the germline V gene. CDR3 sequence (DNA): TGTGCCAGCAGTCGGCAACAGGGGGCTGAGCAGCCCCAGCATTTT. This sequence encodes CASSRQQGAEQPQHF.

This chain joins TRBV18 and TRBJ2-5; tentative D call: TRBD1 (5 bases). Germline assignment: CDR1 KGHSH and CDR2 LQKENI. The CDR3 runs 15 residues. The V end was cut by 4 bases, the J end by 2 bases, with 14 bases between. The DNA of the CDR3 is TGTGCCAGCTCACAAAAACAGGAATCGCAAGAGACCCAGTACTTC. Its protein product is CASSQKQESQETQYF.